The present T cell receptor (beta chain) was sequenced within a study of OX40 agonist ivuxolimab in advanced cancers. Study as a whole: Patients received ivuxolimab, an intravenous treatment, every 2 weeks at 0.01 to 10 mg/kg. At 82.7% male, the cohort had a mean age of about 60 years, ranging from roughly 20 to 90. Points from the study as a whole: In the 0.1 to 3.0 mg/kg range, CD4+ and CD8+ blood T cells had expanded clonally by week 6.

A remark on this clone: The antigen is not known.

TCRdb's copy holds only in-frame clones and misses some; the assay was immunoSEQ multiplex PCR. The table lists tens of thousands of clones, 80% to 90% of them singletons. Germline V CDR1 and CDR2: SGHTA, FQGNSA. V was trimmed by 6 bases and J by 12 bases, leaving 21 bases between them. This CDR3 is 13 amino acids long. The chain carries TRBV7-2 and TRBJ2-7, with D possibly matching TRBD2 (6 bases). Sequenced here: CD4+ or CD8+ T cells sorted from blood, sampled in a trial of the OX40 agonist ivuxolimab. The sequence came from an adult with an advanced solid tumor such as melanoma, head and neck, liver or kidney cancer. This chain's CDR3 is CASSQVLALVRYF. The DNA for the CDR3 is TGTGCCAGCAGTCAGGTTCTAGCGCTCGTACGGTACTTC. The full variable domain, completed using reference TRBV7-2 and TRBJ2-7, is GAGVSQSPSNKVTEKGKDVELRCDPISGHTALYWYRQSLGQGLEFLIYFQGNSAPDKSGLPSDRFSAERTGGSVSTLTIQRTQQEDSAVYLCASSQVLALVRYFGPGTRLTVT.